These T cell receptor beta chains were read from a single sample in a study of T cell responses to AZD1222 COVID-19 vaccine. Measured with immunoSEQ multiplex PCR; TCRdb has only the in-frame clones, and not every one. Of 25,000 to 30,000 clones in the sample, around 93% were seen once. Material: peripheral blood, obtained 28 days after the second AZD1222 dose. The receptors come from an adult who received the AZD1222 COVID-19 vaccine. CDR3s include the opening cysteine and the closing phenylalanine or tryptophan. The order of the fields is J gene, clone size, V gene, D gene, CDR3 protein, CDR3 DNA. The D gene is left open where the match is weak. Rows give clone size only sometimes, using once, few, many, or a class for an expanded clone.

j_call: TRBJ1-2
clone_size: .
v_call: TRBV9
d_call: .
cdr3_aa: CASSVVARANYGYTF
cdr3_nt: TGTGCCAGCAGCGTAGTGGCTAGAGCGAACTATGGCTACACCTTC

j_call: TRBJ2-7
clone_size: .
v_call: TRBV18
d_call: .
cdr3_aa: CASSPPAGSDEQYF
cdr3_nt: TGTGCCAGCTCACCACCAGCCGGGTCGGACGAGCAGTACTTC

j_call: TRBJ1-6
clone_size: .
v_call: TRBV9
d_call: .
cdr3_aa: CASSVGQYNSPLHF
cdr3_nt: TGTGCCAGCAGCGTAGGACAGTATAATTCACCCCTCCACTTT

j_call: TRBJ2-3
clone_size: .
v_call: TRBV19
d_call: TRBD2
cdr3_aa: CASGRTSGGSDTQYF
cdr3_nt: TGTGCCAGCGGGAGGACTAGCGGGGGGTCAGATACGCAGTATTTT

j_call: TRBJ1-1
clone_size: few
v_call: TRBV27
d_call: .
cdr3_aa: CASGVKGGGSTEAFF
cdr3_nt: TGTGCCAGTGGCGTAAAGGGGGGCGGTAGCACTGAAGCTTTCTTT

j_call: TRBJ2-2
clone_size: .
v_call: TRBV24-1
d_call: .
cdr3_aa: CATGTSSNTGELFF
cdr3_nt: TGTGCCACCGGGACGTCTTCGAACACCGGGGAGCTGTTTTTT

j_call: TRBJ2-1
clone_size: once
v_call: TRBV28
d_call: TRBD2
cdr3_aa: CASFPRLAHNEQFF
cdr3_nt: TGTGCCAGCTTTCCGCGACTAGCGCATAATGAGCAGTTCTTC

j_call: TRBJ2-3
clone_size: .
v_call: TRBV20-1
d_call: TRBD2
cdr3_aa: CSASPSGSSDTQYF
cdr3_nt: TGCAGTGCTAGTCCTAGCGGGTCTTCAGATACGCAGTATTTT

j_call: TRBJ2-7
clone_size: .
v_call: TRBV2
d_call: .
cdr3_aa: CASSGARQEPYEQYF
cdr3_nt: TGTGCCAGCAGTGGGGCCCGACAGGAGCCCTACGAGCAGTACTTC

j_call: TRBJ1-1
clone_size: .
v_call: TRBV7-3
d_call: .
cdr3_aa: CASSLGERAEAFF
cdr3_nt: TGTGCCAGCAGCTTGGGGGAGAGGGCTGAAGCTTTCTTT

j_call: TRBJ2-2
clone_size: .
v_call: TRBV7-9
d_call: TRBD2
cdr3_aa: CASSVAGGRTRNTGELFF
cdr3_nt: TGTGCCAGCAGCGTGGCAGGCGGGAGGACACGTAACACCGGGGAGCTGTTTTTT

j_call: TRBJ1-4
clone_size: few
v_call: TRBV10-3
d_call: .
cdr3_aa: CAISAGDQGEKLFF
cdr3_nt: TGTGCCATCAGTGCGGGAGACCAGGGGGAAAAACTGTTTTTT

j_call: TRBJ1-4
clone_size: medium-sized
v_call: TRBV19
d_call: .
cdr3_aa: CASSIWLDGNEKLFF
cdr3_nt: TGTGCCAGTAGTATATGGTTGGACGGTAATGAAAAACTGTTTTTT

j_call: TRBJ1-5
clone_size: once
v_call: TRBV9
d_call: TRBD1
cdr3_aa: CASSAGTGANQPQHF
cdr3_nt: TGTGCCAGCAGCGCCGGGACAGGTGCGAATCAGCCCCAGCATTTT

j_call: TRBJ2-3
clone_size: .
v_call: TRBV19
d_call: TRBD2
cdr3_aa: CASSPSGGADTQYF
cdr3_nt: TGTGCCAGTAGTCCATCGGGGGGGGCAGATACGCAGTATTTT

j_call: TRBJ1-3
clone_size: .
v_call: TRBV14
d_call: .
cdr3_aa: CASSQVGSGTGNTIYF
cdr3_nt: TGTGCCAGCAGCCAAGTCGGGTCAGGGACTGGAAACACCATATATTTT

j_call: TRBJ1-1
clone_size: .
v_call: TRBV11-2
d_call: TRBD1
cdr3_aa: CASSLQGAPNTEAFF
cdr3_nt: TGTGCCAGCAGCTTACAGGGGGCACCAAACACTGAAGCTTTCTTT

j_call: TRBJ1-5
clone_size: .
v_call: TRBV5-8
d_call: .
cdr3_aa: CASSLKPNSNQPQHF
cdr3_nt: TGTGCCAGCAGCTTGAAACCGAATAGCAATCAGCCCCAGCATTTT

j_call: TRBJ1-3
clone_size: .
v_call: TRBV27
d_call: .
cdr3_aa: CASSLDFGSPGNTIYF
cdr3_nt: TGTGCCAGCAGTTTAGACTTCGGGAGTCCTGGAAACACCATATATTTT

j_call: TRBJ2-7
clone_size: .
v_call: TRBV30
d_call: TRBD1
cdr3_aa: CAWSVMDRVAGEQYF
cdr3_nt: TGTGCCTGGAGTGTAATGGACAGGGTAGCCGGCGAGCAGTACTTC

j_call: TRBJ1-4
clone_size: .
v_call: TRBV7-9
d_call: .
cdr3_aa: CASQRQFNEKLFF
cdr3_nt: TGTGCCAGCCAGAGACAGTTTAATGAAAAACTGTTTTTT

j_call: TRBJ1-1
clone_size: .
v_call: TRBV3-1/TRBV3-2
d_call: TRBD1
cdr3_aa: CASSHLGTGRRYAEAFF
cdr3_nt: TGTGCCAGCAGCCATCTTGGGACAGGGAGAAGGTACGCCGAAGCTTTCTTT

j_call: TRBJ1-1
clone_size: .
v_call: TRBV30
d_call: .
cdr3_aa: CAWTAGRNTEAFF
cdr3_nt: TGTGCCTGGACGGCAGGCCGGAACACTGAAGCTTTCTTT

j_call: TRBJ2-7
clone_size: .
v_call: TRBV7-9
d_call: .
cdr3_aa: CASSAHGYEQYF
cdr3_nt: TGTGCCAGCAGCGCCCACGGGTACGAGCAGTACTTC

j_call: TRBJ1-4
clone_size: .
v_call: TRBV9
d_call: .
cdr3_aa: CASSVDSAGGATNEKLFF
cdr3_nt: TGTGCCAGCAGCGTAGACTCCGCCGGGGGCGCAACTAATGAAAAACTGTTTTTT

j_call: TRBJ2-3
clone_size: .
v_call: TRBV2
d_call: TRBD2
cdr3_aa: CASTPGLAGYTDTQYF
cdr3_nt: TGTGCCAGCACACCGGGGCTAGCGGGATACACAGATACGCAGTATTTT

j_call: TRBJ2-3
clone_size: .
v_call: TRBV6-5
d_call: .
cdr3_aa: CASRGGYTDTQYF
cdr3_nt: TGTGCCAGCAGAGGGGGATACACAGATACGCAGTATTTT

j_call: TRBJ2-5
clone_size: .
v_call: TRBV5-1
d_call: .
cdr3_aa: CASSPGQEGETQYF
cdr3_nt: TGCGCCAGCAGCCCCGGACAGGAGGGAGAGACCCAGTACTTC

j_call: TRBJ1-5
clone_size: .
v_call: TRBV7-2
d_call: .
cdr3_aa: CASSAPGLTSNQPQHF
cdr3_nt: TGTGCCAGCAGCGCTCCGGGACTTACTAGCAATCAGCCCCAGCATTTT

j_call: TRBJ2-1
clone_size: .
v_call: TRBV7-7
d_call: TRBD1
cdr3_aa: CASSLGAGGSYNEQFF
cdr3_nt: TGTGCTAGCAGCTTAGGGGCAGGGGGCTCCTACAATGAGCAGTTCTTC

j_call: TRBJ1-1
clone_size: .
v_call: TRBV29-1
d_call: .
cdr3_aa: CSVARALNTEAFF
cdr3_nt: TGCAGCGTTGCGAGGGCCTTGAACACTGAAGCTTTCTTT

j_call: TRBJ1-1
clone_size: .
v_call: TRBV5-1
d_call: .
cdr3_aa: CASSLDGGGTEAFF
cdr3_nt: TGCGCCAGCAGCTTGGACGGTGGTGGCACTGAAGCTTTCTTT

j_call: TRBJ1-6
clone_size: .
v_call: TRBV28
d_call: .
cdr3_aa: CASKPREGNSPLHF
cdr3_nt: TGTGCCAGCAAGCCAAGAGAGGGGAATTCACCCCTCCACTTT

j_call: TRBJ1-1
clone_size: .
v_call: TRBV29-1
d_call: .
cdr3_aa: CSVGIQNTEAFF
cdr3_nt: TGCAGCGTGGGTATTCAGAACACTGAAGCTTTCTTT

j_call: TRBJ2-3
clone_size: .
v_call: TRBV9
d_call: TRBD2
cdr3_aa: CASSEEIAGGTDTQYF
cdr3_nt: TGTGCCAGCAGCGAGGAGATAGCGGGAGGGACAGATACGCAGTATTTT

j_call: TRBJ1-4
clone_size: .
v_call: TRBV7-6
d_call: .
cdr3_aa: CASSLESSGIYEKLFF
cdr3_nt: TGTGCCAGCAGCTTAGAATCGTCAGGGATTTATGAAAAACTGTTTTTT

j_call: TRBJ2-1
clone_size: .
v_call: TRBV18
d_call: .
cdr3_aa: CASSLIEPIYNEQFF
cdr3_nt: TGTGCCAGCTCACTCATTGAACCGATCTACAATGAGCAGTTCTTC

j_call: TRBJ2-3
clone_size: .
v_call: TRBV11-3
d_call: TRBD1
cdr3_aa: CASSLDTGQGTDTQYF
cdr3_nt: TGTGCCAGCAGCTTAGATACCGGACAGGGGACAGATACGCAGTATTTT

j_call: TRBJ2-2
clone_size: .
v_call: TRBV28
d_call: .
cdr3_aa: CASSLSRYAGELFF
cdr3_nt: TGTGCCAGCAGTTTATCTCGGTACGCCGGGGAGCTGTTTTTT

j_call: TRBJ1-5
clone_size: .
v_call: TRBV6-2/TRBV6-3
d_call: TRBD1
cdr3_aa: CASSYSTGGASNQPQHF
cdr3_nt: TGTGCCAGCAGTTACTCAACAGGGGGCGCAAGCAATCAGCCCCAGCATTTT

j_call: TRBJ1-3
clone_size: .
v_call: TRBV19
d_call: .
cdr3_aa: CASSADRPYLSGNTIYF
cdr3_nt: TGTGCCAGTAGTGCCGACAGACCTTACCTCTCTGGAAACACCATATATTTT

j_call: TRBJ2-1
clone_size: .
v_call: TRBV6-2/TRBV6-3
d_call: .
cdr3_aa: CASSRAGGGNEQFF
cdr3_nt: TGTGCCAGCAGTAGAGCAGGAGGAGGGAATGAGCAGTTCTTC

j_call: TRBJ2-1
clone_size: .
v_call: TRBV18
d_call: TRBD1
cdr3_aa: CASAGTEYNEQFF
cdr3_nt: TGTGCCAGCGCCGGGACAGAATACAATGAGCAGTTCTTC

j_call: TRBJ2-7
clone_size: .
v_call: TRBV7-9
d_call: .
cdr3_aa: CASSLARREQYF
cdr3_nt: TGTGCCAGCAGCTTAGCGCGGCGAGAGCAGTACTTC